These 25 T cell receptor beta chains came from one sample sequenced in a study of shared clonotypes between healthy human individuals. Profiled with immunoSEQ multiplex PCR; TCRdb holds only in-frame clones, not every one. The sample holds 2 million to 3 million clones, more than 80% seen once. Sequences were obtained from naive CD4+ T cells sorted from blood. As to subset: CD45RA+ positively selected. The receptors derive from a man aged 18 to 30 in good health.

The chain is built from TRBV14 and TRBJ2-7; D not resolved. Trimming stripped 1 base from V and 8 bases from J, with 6 bases between. The CDR3 is made up of 11 amino acids. Germline CDR1 is SGHDN and CDR2 is FVKESK. For the CDR3, the DNA is TGTGCCAGCAGCCAAGGTTCAAAGCAGTACTTC. Translation gives CASSQGSKQYF. The variable domain in full, with the rest retrieved from reference TRBV14 and TRBJ2-7, is EAGVTQFPSHSVIEKGQTVTLRCDPISGHDNLYWYRRVMGKEIKFLLHFVKESKQDESGMPNNRFLAERTGGTYSTLKVQPAELEDSGVYFCASSQGSKQYFGPGTRLTVT.

The J gene is TRBJ1-2, the V gene TRBV7-2; unclear D gene. The germline V and J ends were trimmed by 2 bases and 2 bases, with 6 bases remaining between them. Germline V CDR1 and CDR2: SGHTA, FQGNSA. The CDR3 has 13 amino acids. The CDR3 spells CASSLLQNYGYTF. The CDR3 nucleotides are TGTGCCAGCAGCTTACTCCAGAACTATGGCTACACCTTC.

The chain combines TRBV2 with TRBJ2-2; D uncertain. V was cut by 11 bases and J by 2 bases, with 18 bases left in between. The CDR3 has 15 residues. Germline assignment: CDR1 SNHLY and CDR2 FYNNEI. In nucleotides, the CDR3 is TGTGCCCCAGGTCAAGGGATAGGAAACACCGGGGAGCTGTTTTTT. Residues: CAPGQGIGNTGELFF.

CDR3 nucleotide sequence: TGCGCCAGCAGCTTGGTGGGACAAAACGGCGCTGAAGCTTTCTTT. Translating it yields CASSLVGQNGAEAFF. This chain links TRBV5-1 with TRBJ1-1; TRBD1 is a possible D gene (6 bases). This CDR3 has 15 residues. In germline, CDR1 is SGHRS, CDR2 YFSETQ. The V and J ends lost 0 bases and 6 bases respectively, with 15 bases between them.

This sequence joins TRBV5-4 and TRBJ1-1; D perhaps matches TRBD1 (6 bases). Per germline, CDR1 SGHNT and CDR2 YYREEE (reference sequence). The CDR3 length is 12 residues. V lost 2 bases to trimming and J lost 11 bases, with 13 bases between them. The CDR3 reads CASSFDRRLAFF. In nucleotides, the CDR3 is TGTGCCAGCAGCTTTGACAGGAGGTTGGCTTTCTTT.

This chain connects TRBV10-3 to TRBJ1-4; perhaps TRBD1 as D (5 bases). The CDR3 totals 12 residues. From germline, CDR1 is ENHRY and CDR2 SYGVKD. The V end lost 10 bases, the J end lost 8 bases, and 14 bases lay between the germline ends. The chain's CDR3 is CATRGPKEKLFF. The CDR3 DNA reads TGTGCCACCCGGGGCCCGAAGGAAAAACTGTTTTTT.

This chain joins TRBV4-1 and TRBJ2-3; TRBD2 agrees at 14 bases. Germline values: CDR1 MGHRA, CDR2 YSYEKL. With 1 base clipped from V and 4 bases from J, the junction kept 7 bases outside the gene matches. This CDR3 contains 18 residues. CDR3 coding DNA: TGCGCCAGCAGCCAAGCGGTGTTGACTAGCGGGGGGGCAGATACGCAGTATTTT. This translates into CASSQAVLTSGGADTQYF.

This clone was counted once. V and J are TRBV18 and TRBJ2-3, with D perhaps assigned TRBD1 or TRBD2 (5 bases each). CDR3 length equals 16 residues. Per germline, CDR1 KGHSH and CDR2 LQKENI. Trimming pared 0 bases from V and 0 bases from J, leaving 10 bases between. The CDR3 spells CASSPPGTVSTDTQYF. CDR3 in DNA: TGTGCCAGCTCACCACCCGGGACGGTTAGCACAGATACGCAGTATTTT.

This clone was picked up a small number of times. The chain carries TRBV29-1 and TRBJ1-1, with 7 bases fitting TRBD1. The CDR3 consists of 12 residues. Trimming cost V 4 bases and J 8 bases; bases outside gene matches: 7. Per germline, CDR1 SQVTM and CDR2 ANQGSEA. CDR3 in amino acids: CSVATIQGEAFF. CDR3 DNA sequence: TGCAGCGTTGCAACGATACAGGGGGAAGCTTTCTTT.

The V call is TRBV10-3, the J call TRBJ1-2; D might be TRBD1 (5 bases). In germline, CDR1 is ENHRY, CDR2 SYGVKD. V dropped 7 bases and J dropped 3 bases, with 12 bases sitting between them. CDR3 length: 13 residues. DNA of the CDR3: TGTGCCATCACGGAGGGGCCTCACTATGGCTACACCTTC. Its translation: CAITEGPHYGYTF.

The V gene is TRBV2, the J gene TRBJ2-5, with 7 bases lining up with TRBD2. Per the germline V gene, CDR1 is SNHLY and CDR2 is FYNNEI. The CDR3 has 17 residues. With V trimmed by 1 base and J by 5 bases, 13 bases remained unmatched. This CDR3 is CASSEVGWLAEGETQYF. Written as DNA, the CDR3 is TGTGCCAGCAGTGAAGTGGGCTGGCTAGCGGAGGGGGAGACCCAGTACTTC.

The chain recombines TRBV6-8 with TRBJ2-7; 10 bases align to TRBD1. The germline V gene encodes CDR1 MNHGY and CDR2 SAAAGT. The CDR3 covers 14 residues. J gave up 3 bases and V 5 bases, and 4 bases lay outside the gene matches. CDR3 DNA: TGTGCCAGCAGTCTGGGACAGGGGCTCTACGAGCAGTACTTC. Translation gives CASSLGQGLYEQYF.

Notes on this clone: The same CDR3 is also encoded by other DNA sequences in this sample. The chain carries TRBV28 and TRBJ1-4; TRBD1 is a possible D gene (5 bases). This CDR3 is built from 14 residues. Between the trimmed V and J ends, which lost 2 bases and 8 bases, there was a span of 12 bases. Germline V gene data show CDR1 as MDHEN and CDR2 as SYDVKM. CDR3 in amino acids: CASSLGPGLEKLFF. The CDR3 DNA follows: TGTGCCAGCAGTTTAGGACCAGGGTTGGAAAAACTGTTTTTT.

The chain couples TRBV5-6 to TRBJ2-5; D gene uncertain. Trimming shortened V by 3 bases and J by 0 bases, and 3 bases separated the two germline ends. The CDR3 extends over 12 amino acids. CDR1 and CDR2 (germline): SGHDT, YYEEEE. The CDR3 sequence: CASSWHQETQYF. The CDR3, as DNA: TGTGCCAGCAGCTGGCACCAAGAGACCCAGTACTTC.

This clone has just one count. The rearrangement uses TRBV4-1 and TRBJ2-5; the D gene is possibly TRBD2 (5 bases). In germline, CDR1 is MGHRA, CDR2 YSYEKL. The CDR3 is 16 residues long. The germline V and J ends were trimmed by 4 bases and 5 bases, with 20 bases remaining between them. In nucleotides, the CDR3 is TGCGCCAGCAGCCGCGGGCGCTTGGAGGTGATGGAGACCCAGTACTTC. Residues: CASSRGRLEVMETQYF.

The chain employs TRBV30 and TRBJ2-1, with D hard to call. This CDR3 is 11 amino acids long. V dropped 5 bases and J dropped 6 bases, with 8 bases sitting between them. CDR1 GTSNPN and CDR2 SVGIG come from the germline V gene (reference sequence). CDR3 region: CAWSLFNEQFF. As DNA, the CDR3 is TGTGCCTGGTCGTTGTTCAATGAGCAGTTCTTC.

The chain combines TRBV23-1 with TRBJ2-7; no definite D call. TRBV23-1 is filed as an ORF, its function uncertain. The CDR3 has 12 amino acids. V shed 8 bases and J shed 13 bases, with 21 bases lying between them. Here the CDR3 DNA reads TGCGCCAGCCTTACTGCTGGGATGACGACTTACTTC. Its protein is CASLTAGMTTYF.

The chain links TRBV9 to TRBJ1-4; D is ambiguous. Germline-derived CDR1 and CDR2 are SGDLS and YYNGEE. V lost 0 bases and J lost 11, with 14 bases in between. This CDR3 spans 14 amino acids. The CDR3 loop is CASSVGELSGKLFF. The DNA of the CDR3 is TGTGCCAGCAGCGTAGGAGAATTGTCGGGTAAACTGTTTTTT. The complete variable domain, with remaining parts taken from reference TRBV9 and TRBJ1-4, reads DSGVTQTPKHLITATGQRVTLRCSPRSGDLSVYWYQQSLDQGLQFLIQYYNGEERAKGNILERFSAQQFPDLHSELNLSSLELGDSALYFCASSVGELSGKLFFGSGTQLSVL.

This clone was seen only once. The chain links TRBV7-6 to TRBJ1-6; TRBD1 might be the D (6 bases). The CDR3 has 14 amino acids. The germline CDR1 and CDR2 sequences are SGHVS and FNYEAQ. V was pared by 6 bases and J by 8 bases, with 14 bases between. CDR3 sequence: CASRETGRYSPLHF. CDR3 nucleotides: TGTGCCAGCAGAGAAACAGGGCGCTATTCACCCCTCCACTTT.

The chain uses TRBV7-8 and TRBJ2-1, with D perhaps TRBD2 (7 bases). Germline lookup yields CDR1 SGHVS and CDR2 FQNEAQ. The ends were cut back, 2 bases at V and 3 bases at J, with 11 bases in the middle. This CDR3 is 15 amino acids long. The CDR3: CASSLREGHYNEQFF. In DNA, the CDR3 is TGTGCCAGCAGCTTAAGGGAGGGACACTACAATGAGCAGTTCTTC.

The chain couples TRBV25-1 to TRBJ1-3; tentative D call: TRBD1 (6 bases). CDR3 length: 16 amino acids. CDR1 is MGHDK and CDR2 is SYGVNS in the germline V gene. Deletions cut 6 bases from V and 2 bases from J, with 17 bases between. This CDR3 reads CASSILHGGAGNTIYF. The CDR3 nucleotides are TGTGCCAGCAGCATCCTCCACGGGGGCGCTGGAAACACCATATATTTT.

In regard to this clone: Other nucleotide sequences from this sample produce the same CDR3. This chain uses TRBV19 with TRBJ1-5, with D hard to call. Trimming removed 1 base from V and 6 bases from J, with 7 bases in between. The CDR3 has 13 amino acids. Germline loops: CDR1 LNHDA, CDR2 SQIVND (reference sequence). Written as DNA, the CDR3 is TGTGCCAGTAGTATAGGAGTCGGTCAGCCCCAGCATTTT. The encoded protein is CASSIGVGQPQHF.

The CDR3 sequence: CASSQKGGAGGFRTDTQYF. The CDR3 coding sequence is TGTGCCAGCAGCCAGAAGGGAGGGGCAGGGGGTTTCCGCACAGATACGCAGTATTTT. V and J are TRBV7-3 and TRBJ2-3, with D possibly called TRBD1 or TRBD2 (7 bases each). The V end was cut by 5 bases, the J end by 1 base, with 25 bases between. The CDR3 covers 19 residues. The germline gives CDR1 SGHTA, CDR2 FQGTGA.

CDR3 in amino acids: CASSLGGPGISNQPQHF. CDR3 DNA sequence: TGTGCCAGCAGCTTAGGGGGACCGGGGATTAGCAATCAGCCCCAGCATTTT. The J gene is TRBJ1-5, the V gene TRBV11-2; D is possibly TRBD1 (5 bases). Germline V gene lookup returns CDR1 SGHAT and CDR2 FQNNGV. This CDR3 comprises 17 residues. The V and J ends lost 1 base and 0 bases respectively, with 13 bases between them.

The chain couples TRBV5-1 to TRBJ1-6; D ambiguous. The CDR3 consists of 15 residues. V was pared by 1 base and J by 4 bases, with 9 bases between. CDR1 and CDR2 from the germline V gene are SGHRS and YFSETQ. The CDR3 DNA reads as TGCGCCAGCAGCTTGAATACGGGATATAATTCACCCCTCCACTTT. It encodes CASSLNTGYNSPLHF.